Shown below are 12 T cell receptor beta chains from a single sample sequenced in a study of technical replicates of blood from a handful of donors. Assay used: immunoSEQ multiplex PCR; TCRdb lists only in-frame clones, some missing. The sample includes approximately 82,000 clones, nearly 96% seen only once; the top ten take about 0.36%. The material sequenced was T cells isolated from PBMCs. The receptors here all came from a human donor in good health.

The chain combines TRBV7-9 with TRBJ2-1, with 9 bases matching TRBD1. Germline-derived CDR1 and CDR2 are SEHNR and FQNEAQ (reference sequence). The CDR3 has 15 amino acids. V gave up 4 bases and J gave up 10 bases; unmatched junction bases: 11. The CDR3 DNA reads as TGTGCCAGCAGCTGGACGGGACAGGGTCAAAGGGAGCAGTTCTTC. This translates into CASSWTGQGQREQFF.

The chain recombines TRBV4-1 with TRBJ2-7, with D perhaps matching TRBD2 (6 bases). From germline, CDR1 is MGHRA and CDR2 YSYEKL. Trimming took off 0 bases at V and 3 bases at J, with 12 bases between the two ends. The CDR3 totals 15 residues. Here the CDR3 reads CASSQEMEGIYEQYF. For the CDR3, the DNA is TGCGCCAGCAGCCAAGAAATGGAGGGAATCTACGAGCAGTACTTC.

The chain combines TRBV5-1 with TRBJ2-2; 11 bases match TRBD2. Germline CDR1 reads SGHRS; CDR2 reads YFSETQ. The CDR3 is 16 amino acids. V lost 4 bases, J lost 7 bases, and 9 bases stayed unmatched. The CDR3 nucleotides read TGCGCCAGCAGCCCAATACTAGCGGGAGAGGGCGGGGAGCTGTTTTTT. Protein sequence: CASSPILAGEGGELFF.

The chain is built from TRBV19 and TRBJ2-2; D is ambiguous. Germline assignment: CDR1 LNHDA and CDR2 SQIVND (reference sequence). The CDR3 contains 11 residues. V lost 4 bases and J 9 bases, leaving 6 bases between the germline ends. CDR3 coding DNA: TGTGCCAGTAGTAATGAGCGGGAGCTGTTTTTT. It codes for CASSNERELFF.

This clone occurred a few times. This sequence joins TRBV4-1 and TRBJ2-5, with a tentative D call TRBD1 (8 bases). Germline CDR1 is MGHRA and CDR2 is YSYEKL. V dropped 2 bases and J dropped 5 bases, with 15 bases sitting between them. There are 15 residues in the CDR3. CDR3 amino acids: CASSQPGQGGETQYF. The CDR3 DNA sequence: TGCGCCAGCAGCCAACCCGGACAGGGAGGGGAGACCCAGTACTTC.

The chain uses TRBV11-3 and TRBJ1-1; D ambiguous. Germline V gene data show CDR1 as SGHNT and CDR2 as YENEEA. The CDR3 length is 13 residues. V was trimmed by 1 base and J by 3 bases, leaving 6 bases between them. CDR3 sequence: CASSLALYTEAFF. CDR3 in DNA: TGTGCCAGCAGCTTAGCCCTCTACACTGAAGCTTTCTTT. Complete variable domain (other parts from reference TRBV11-3 and TRBJ1-1): EAGVVQSPRYKIIEKKQPVAFWCNPISGHNTLYWYLQNLGQGPELLIRYENEEAVDDSQLPKDRFSAERLKGVDSTLKIQPAELGDSAVYLCASSLALYTEAFFGQGTRLTVV.

V is TRBV27 and J is TRBJ1-4, with D unclear. The CDR3 runs 13 residues. Germline V lookup: CDR1 MNHEY, CDR2 SMNVEV (reference sequence). Trimming removed 6 bases at V and 10 bases at J, with 15 bases between. The CDR3 spells CASSTLKSRKLFF. In DNA, the CDR3 is TGTGCCAGCAGCACCCTTAAATCGAGAAAACTGTTTTTT.

This clone has just one count. The chain is built from TRBV5-1 and TRBJ2-7; D perhaps matches TRBD1 (6 bases). CDR1 is SGHRS, CDR2 YFSETQ, per germline. This CDR3 region has 11 residues. Trimming left V 7 bases short and J 2 bases short, with 7 bases between. The CDR3 coding sequence is TGCGCCAGCGGGACAACCTACGAGCAGTACTTC. It encodes CASGTTYEQYF.

The V call is TRBV4-3, the J call TRBJ1-5; D might be TRBD1 (6 bases). The V gene lost 4 bases and the J gene lost 1 base, with 14 bases spanning the gap. The CDR3 contains 16 residues. The V gene's germline CDR1 is LGHNA and CDR2 YSLEER. For the CDR3, the DNA is TGCGCCAGCAGCCCTTCGGTAGGGGGAAGCAATCAGCCCCAGCATTTT. This translates into CASSPSVGGSNQPQHF.

The chain uses TRBV27 and TRBJ1-2, with TRBD1 matching 11 bases. CDR1 and CDR2 (germline): MNHEY, SMNVEV (reference sequence). The CDR3 totals 13 residues. With V trimmed by 10 bases and J by 8 bases, 9 bases remained unmatched. Here the CDR3 DNA reads TGTGCCACCAAAGGACAGGGGGCGCAAGGCTACACCTTC. Amino acids: CATKGQGAQGYTF.

The V gene is TRBV9, the J gene TRBJ2-7; D might be TRBD2 (6 bases). Germline V gene lookup returns CDR1 SGDLS and CDR2 YYNGEE. The CDR3 runs to 14 residues. The V end lost 0 bases, the J end lost 5 bases, and 12 bases lay between the germline ends. CDR3: CASSVAGSYHEQYF. The CDR3 DNA sequence: TGTGCCAGCAGCGTAGCCGGGAGCTACCACGAGCAGTACTTC.

The genes are TRBV7-9 and TRBJ2-1; a possible D gene is TRBD2 (6 bases). Per germline, CDR1 SEHNR and CDR2 FQNEAQ (reference sequence). With 6 bases removed from V and 8 bases from J, the gap between germline ends came to 11 bases. CDR3 size: 12 residues. The CDR3 DNA reads as TGTGCCAGCAGTTCTAGCGTCGATGAGCAGTTCTTC. Protein: CASSSSVDEQFF.